Only one count was recorded for the clone carrying this T cell receptor beta chain. The sample comes from a study of blood T cell repertoires in COVID-19. Authors' data handling: Cell counts per sample came from amplifying reference gene primers. Sequenced by immunoSEQ multiplex PCR; TCRdb stores in-frame clones only, minus some. V, J and clone size are taken as reported in that table, and D and trimming were inferred from the DNA itself. Of 150,000 to 200,000 clones detected, roughly 85% appear once; the ten largest clones hold approximately 11%. The trim removed 3 bases at V and 7 bases at J, leaving 8 bases unmatched. The CDR3 has 14 residues. Germline CDR1 and CDR2: SGDLS and YYNGEE.

The clonotype originates from a human donor with active or convalescent COVID-19. The donor label of this sample is uncertain. Sequencing used peripheral blood. The chain recombines TRBV9 with TRBJ1-2; TRBD1 matches at 8 bases. The CDR3 nucleotides read TGTGCCAGCAGCGATACAGGGGGTCCTGGTGGCTACACCTTC. It encodes CASSDTGGPGGYTF.